One sample yielded the 32 T cell receptor beta chains listed below, sequenced in a study of shared clonotypes between healthy human individuals. Here immunoSEQ multiplex PCR was the method, and the copy in TCRdb shows in-frame clones only, minus some. This sample carries some 900,000 clones, roughly 72% of them seen once, and the ten largest clones take over 1.3%. The material sequenced was memory CD4+ T cells sorted from blood. Described subset: CD45RA-negative fraction. These receptors originate from a man between 18 and 35 years old in good health.

This clone was seen ten or more times. The sample has other DNA sequences that encode this CDR3 too. This sequence joins TRBV4-1 and TRBJ2-1; 7 bases agree with TRBD1. V shed 3 bases and J 9 bases; nucleotides not matched to a gene: 14. The CDR3 sequence is 16 residues long. Germline CDR1 MGHRA, CDR2 YSYEKL. CDR3 DNA: TGCGCCAGCAGCCATGATATAACAGGGGCAGGACGTGAGCAGTTCTTC. Translated: CASSHDITGAGREQFF.

This clone was seen a handful of times. Other nucleotide sequences in the sample specify the same CDR3. V and J are TRBV6-1 and TRBJ1-5; no clear D. Per germline, CDR1 MNHNS and CDR2 SASEGT. CDR3 size: 13 residues. Trimming removed 1 base at V and 4 bases at J, with 5 bases between. The CDR3 nucleotides are TGTGCCAGCAGTGAAGGCGGGAATCAGCCCCAGCATTTT. Amino acid sequence: CASSEGGNQPQHF.

V is TRBV5-6 and J is TRBJ2-7; D is perhaps TRBD1 (5 bases). In germline, CDR1 is SGHDT, CDR2 YYEEEE. V gave up 1 base and J gave up 3 bases, with 11 bases separating them. The CDR3 extends over 14 amino acids. As DNA, the CDR3 is TGTGCCAGCAGCTTGAGGGGAAAAGGCTACGAGCAGTACTTC. Translation: CASSLRGKGYEQYF.

The rearrangement joins TRBV6-5 to TRBJ1-1, with D perhaps matching TRBD1 (5 bases). The CDR3 sequence is 12 residues long. V gave up 2 bases and J gave up 8 bases, with 9 bases separating them. CDR1 is MNHEY and CDR2 is SVGAGI in the germline V gene. The DNA of the CDR3 is TGTGCCAGCAGTTACAGAAAGGGGGAAGCTTTCTTT. Translating gives CASSYRKGEAFF.

The chain links TRBV4-3 to TRBJ2-3, with a possible D match to TRBD2 (6 bases). The CDR3 has 15 residues. V was trimmed by 4 bases and J by 1 base, leaving 12 bases between them. The germline V gene has CDR1 LGHNA and CDR2 YSLEER. CDR3 amino acids: CASSPSPGGTDTQYF. The CDR3 nucleotides read TGCGCCAGCAGCCCCTCCCCGGGAGGCACAGATACGCAGTATTTT.

This clone has a single count. V gene TRBV7-2 combines with J gene TRBJ2-7; 9 bases fit TRBD1. With 2 bases clipped from V and 5 bases from J, the junction kept 4 bases outside the gene matches. There are 14 residues in the CDR3. Germline CDR1 SGHTA, CDR2 FQGNSA. CDR3 amino acids: CASSLWDRDHEQYF. The DNA of the CDR3 is TGTGCCAGCAGCTTATGGGACAGGGACCACGAGCAGTACTTC.

The J gene is TRBJ1-3, the V gene TRBV6-1; no definite D call. Germline values: CDR1 MNHNS, CDR2 SASEGT. The CDR3 has 12 residues. V lost 7 bases, J lost 0 bases, and 4 bases lay in between. For the CDR3, the DNA is TGTGCCAGCATAACCTCTGGAAACACCATATATTTT. This sequence encodes CASITSGNTIYF.

This chain uses TRBV28 with TRBJ1-1; tentatively, D is TRBD1 (6 bases). V was cut by 5 bases and J by 2 bases, with 18 bases left in between. The CDR3 loop spans 16 amino acids. Germline loops: CDR1 MDHEN, CDR2 SYDVKM. The CDR3 region has the DNA TGTGCCAGCAGTCCCCCTGGGGGCCGCGGAAACACTGAAGCTTTCTTT. It codes for CASSPPGGRGNTEAFF.

This chain uses TRBV2 with TRBJ2-5, with D maybe TRBD2 (5 bases). V was pared by 4 bases and J by 2 bases, with 14 bases between. Germline CDR1 and CDR2: SNHLY and FYNNEI. This CDR3 region has 15 residues. The CDR3 spells CASSVLGYLQETQYF. In DNA, the CDR3 is TGTGCCAGCAGTGTACTAGGCTATCTTCAAGAGACCCAGTACTTC.

This chain links TRBV19 with TRBJ2-5, with a possible D match to TRBD1 (6 bases). CDR3 size: 13 residues. V lost 6 bases and J 3 bases, leaving 11 bases between the germline ends. The germline CDR1 and CDR2 sequences are LNHDA and SQIVND (reference sequence). The CDR3 protein is CASSIGTKETQYF. CDR3 sequence (DNA): TGTGCCAGTAGCATCGGGACAAAAGAGACCCAGTACTTC.

J is TRBJ1-2 and V is TRBV6-1; D gene unclear. V lost 5 bases, J lost 5 bases, and 9 bases lay in between. This CDR3 contains 12 residues. Germline assignment: CDR1 MNHNS and CDR2 SASEGT. CDR3 residues: CASSYSGYGYTF. The CDR3 nucleotides are TGTGCCAGCAGTTATTCCGGGTATGGCTACACCTTC.

The chain couples TRBV12-5 to TRBJ2-7; 7 bases are shared with TRBD1. The CDR3 loop spans 14 amino acids. Germline CDR1 is LGHNT and CDR2 is FRNRAP. V dropped 5 bases and J dropped 6; count of bases not matched to a gene: 10. This chain's CDR3 is CASGMTGTLSEQYF. CDR3 nucleotides: TGTGCTAGTGGTATGACAGGGACCCTCTCCGAGCAGTACTTC.

This sequence joins TRBV5-1 and TRBJ2-5; 9 bases fit TRBD2. CDR1 is SGHRS, CDR2 YFSETQ, per germline. The CDR3 is 14 amino acids. The V gene end was trimmed by 5 bases and the J gene end by 5 bases; junction bases not matched to a gene: 7. CDR3 DNA sequence: TGCGCCAGCAGGTCGCGGGAGGGCGGGGAGACCCAGTACTTC. This gives the protein CASRSREGGETQYF.

This clone appeared a few times. Additional DNA sequences in this sample encode the identical CDR3. V is TRBV2 and J is TRBJ1-2, with TRBD1 identical over 10 bases. Losses at the gene ends were 7 bases for V and 3 bases for J; bases not matched to a gene: 5. Germline lookup yields CDR1 SNHLY and CDR2 FYNNEI. The CDR3 totals 14 residues. As DNA, the CDR3 is TGTGCCAGCACTTGGACAGGGGGTGACTATGGCTACACCTTC. This gives the protein CASTWTGGDYGYTF.

This clone has only one observation. The rearrangement uses TRBV5-1 and TRBJ2-5, with D perhaps TRBD1 or TRBD2 (5 bases each). This CDR3 has 14 residues. Germline V lookup: CDR1 SGHRS, CDR2 YFSETQ. Trimming shortened V by 2 bases and J by 2 bases, and 10 bases separated the two germline ends. CDR3 protein: CASSFGAGQETQYF. DNA for the CDR3: TGCGCCAGCAGCTTCGGGGCCGGACAAGAGACCCAGTACTTC.

The chain has TRBV9 and TRBJ2-3, with 7 bases that match TRBD2. The CDR3 is 16 amino acids. From germline, CDR1 is SGDLS and CDR2 YYNGEE. V trimming: 0 bases; J trimming: 4 bases; junction bases outside the gene matches: 8. The CDR3 region has the DNA TGTGCCAGCAGCGTAGCTGTAGGGGCGGGGGCAGATACGCAGTATTTT. Translation gives CASSVAVGAGADTQYF.

This sequence joins TRBV19 and TRBJ2-5; D is ambiguous. Trimming cost V 1 base and J 1 base, with 4 bases left between them. The CDR3 sequence is 13 residues long. Germline assignment: CDR1 LNHDA and CDR2 SQIVND (reference sequence). The CDR3 here is CASSIGSQETQYF. The CDR3 nucleotides read TGTGCCAGTAGTATAGGCAGCCAAGAGACCCAGTACTTC. The complete variable domain, with remaining parts taken from reference TRBV19 and TRBJ2-5, reads DGGITQSPKYLFRKEGQNVTLSCEQNLNHDAMYWYRQDPGQGLRLIYYSQIVNDFQKGDIAEGYSVSREKKESFPLTVTSAQKNPTAFYLCASSIGSQETQYFGPGTRLLVL.

This clone was seen a handful of times. This chain links TRBV19 with TRBJ1-1; D perhaps matches TRBD1 (5 bases). The CDR3 runs to 10 residues. Trimming left V 8 bases short and J 11 bases short, with 12 bases between. Germline CDR1 reads LNHDA; CDR2 reads SQIVND (reference sequence). The CDR3 DNA reads as TGTGCCAGTGTGGGGACTGGGGCTTTCTTT. Translation gives CASVGTGAFF.

The chain joins TRBV28 to TRBJ2-1, with unresolved D. CDR1 is MDHEN and CDR2 is SYDVKM in the germline V gene. Trimming pared 7 bases from V and 2 bases from J, leaving 12 bases between. CDR3 length: 14 amino acids. Written as DNA, the CDR3 is TGTGCCAGCATCCAAGGGTTTACCTACAATGAGCAGTTCTTC. Its translation: CASIQGFTYNEQFF.

This clone has just a few counts. The chain is built from TRBV10-3 and TRBJ1-1, with D possibly being TRBD1 (6 bases). There are 13 residues in the CDR3. CDR1 and CDR2 (germline): ENHRY, SYGVKD. V was cut by 8 bases and J by 0 bases, with 10 bases left in between. DNA for the CDR3: TGTGCCATCGGAGGGGGTGTGAACACTGAAGCTTTCTTT. Translated, it gives CAIGGGVNTEAFF.

This clone was found a few times. The chain joins TRBV10-3 to TRBJ1-1; D unresolved. Trimming removed 4 bases from V and 6 bases from J, with 6 bases in between. CDR3 length: 11 residues. The germline V gene has CDR1 ENHRY and CDR2 SYGVKD. CDR3 loop: CAISGLAEAFF. DNA for the CDR3: TGTGCCATCAGTGGGTTGGCTGAAGCTTTCTTT.

The V call is TRBV7-2, the J call TRBJ2-7, with 9 bases fitting TRBD1. CDR1 SGHTA and CDR2 FQGNSA come from the germline V gene. The V segment lost 5 bases and the J segment 3 bases; nucleotides outside the gene matches: 5. The CDR3 runs to 14 residues. The DNA of the CDR3 is TGTGCCAGCAGCCCACAGGGGGCGAGCTACGAGCAGTACTTC. The encoded protein is CASSPQGASYEQYF.

This clone showed up just a few times. V gene TRBV29-1 combines with J gene TRBJ1-1; TRBD1 matches 12 bases. The V gene's germline CDR1 is SQVTM and CDR2 ANQGSEA. Trimming cost V 7 bases and J 1 base; bases outside gene matches: 1. CDR3 size: 13 residues. CDR3 DNA: TGCAGCGGGGACAGGGGGCAGAACACTGAAGCTTTCTTT. This gives the protein CSGDRGQNTEAFF.

The V and J genes are TRBV9 and TRBJ2-7; no definite D call. Trimming removed 0 bases at V and 2 bases at J, with 9 bases between. This CDR3 region has 14 residues. Germline CDR1 SGDLS, CDR2 YYNGEE. Here the CDR3 reads CASSVGLNTYEQYF. CDR3 in DNA: TGTGCCAGCAGCGTAGGGCTGAATACCTACGAGCAGTACTTC.

V gene TRBV18 combines with J gene TRBJ1-6, with TRBD1 identical over 7 bases. Germline lookup yields CDR1 KGHSH and CDR2 LQKENI. The V and J ends lost 3 bases and 7 bases, in that order; junction bases with no gene match: 6. The CDR3 spans 15 residues. The CDR3 region is CASSPAGQLNSPLHF. DNA of the CDR3: TGTGCCAGCTCACCGGCGGGACAGTTGAATTCACCCCTCCACTTT.

This clone was observed a few times. V and J are TRBV5-1 and TRBJ2-6; D may correspond to TRBD1 or TRBD2 (5 bases each). The germline V gene has CDR1 SGHRS and CDR2 YFSETQ. V lost 1 base, J lost 0 bases, and 8 bases lay in between. The CDR3 length is 16 residues. The DNA of the CDR3 is TGCGCCAGCAGCTTGTCGGGGCTCTCTGGGGCCAACGTCCTGACTTTC. This codes for CASSLSGLSGANVLTF.

The chain carries TRBV25-1 and TRBJ2-7; D unclear. CDR1 and CDR2 from the germline V gene are MGHDK and SYGVNS. This CDR3 comprises 16 residues. Trimming took off 1 base at V and 3 bases at J, with 16 bases between the two ends. CDR3 loop: CASSELGSGKYYEQYF. The DNA for the CDR3 is TGTGCCAGCAGTGAATTGGGGTCCGGAAAGTACTACGAGCAGTACTTC.

This chain joins TRBV18 and TRBJ1-5, with TRBD1 matching 7 bases. Per germline, CDR1 KGHSH and CDR2 LQKENI. Germline trimming cut 6 bases from V and 4 bases from J; bases unmatched to any gene: 6. This CDR3 spans 14 amino acids. CDR3: CASSRGDINQPQHF. In DNA, the CDR3 is TGTGCCAGCTCCAGGGGGGACATTAATCAGCCCCAGCATTTT. Drawing the rest from reference TRBV18 and TRBJ1-5, the complete variable domain is NAGVMQNPRHLVRRRGQEARLRCSPMKGHSHVYWYRQLPEEGLKFMVYLQKENIIDESGMPKERFSAEFPKEGPSILRIQQVVRGDSAAYFCASSRGDINQPQHFGDGTRLSIL.

The chain is built from TRBV19 and TRBJ2-3, with 11 bases fitting TRBD2. The CDR3 spans 15 residues. CDR1 is LNHDA and CDR2 is SQIVND in the germline V gene (reference sequence). The V gene end was trimmed by 4 bases and the J gene end by 5 bases; junction bases not matched to a gene: 5. The CDR3 spells CASSNSGGAVDTQYF. The CDR3, as DNA: TGTGCCAGTAGTAATAGCGGGGGGGCTGTAGATACGCAGTATTTT. The complete variable domain, with remaining parts taken from reference TRBV19 and TRBJ2-3, reads DGGITQSPKYLFRKEGQNVTLSCEQNLNHDAMYWYRQDPGQGLRLIYYSQIVNDFQKGDIAEGYSVSREKKESFPLTVTSAQKNPTAFYLCASSNSGGAVDTQYFGPGTRLTVL.

This chain uses TRBV7-2 with TRBJ2-7, with 11 bases that match TRBD2. The germline CDR1 and CDR2 sequences are SGHTA and FQGNSA. V trimming: 5 bases; J trimming: 3 bases; junction bases outside the gene matches: 3. The CDR3 covers 14 residues. CDR3 DNA: TGTGCCAGCAGCCCCGGGACTAGCGGCTACGAGCAGTACTTC. Residues: CASSPGTSGYEQYF. The whole variable domain, filled in from reference TRBV7-2 and TRBJ2-7, reads GAGVSQSPSNKVTEKGKDVELRCDPISGHTALYWYRQSLGQGLEFLIYFQGNSAPDKSGLPSDRFSAERTGGSVSTLTIQRTQQEDSAVYLCASSPGTSGYEQYFGPGTRLTVT.

This rearrangement joins TRBV9 to TRBJ2-1; D uncertain. CDR1 is SGDLS and CDR2 is YYNGEE in the germline V gene. V was cut by 0 bases and J by 4 bases, with 14 bases left in between. The CDR3 loop spans 16 amino acids. In DNA, the CDR3 is TGTGCCAGCAGCGTAGATTATGGGTACGGGTACAATGAGCAGTTCTTC. It is translated as CASSVDYGYGYNEQFF.

In this sample, this clone turned up a few times. The chain links TRBV14 to TRBJ2-7; tentative D call: TRBD1 (6 bases). This CDR3 spans 13 amino acids. The V end was cut by 4 bases, the J end by 1 base, with 8 bases between. Germline CDR1 SGHDN, CDR2 FVKESK. This CDR3 reads CASSPRGSYEQYF. CDR3 DNA sequence: TGTGCCAGCAGCCCGAGGGGGTCCTACGAGCAGTACTTC.